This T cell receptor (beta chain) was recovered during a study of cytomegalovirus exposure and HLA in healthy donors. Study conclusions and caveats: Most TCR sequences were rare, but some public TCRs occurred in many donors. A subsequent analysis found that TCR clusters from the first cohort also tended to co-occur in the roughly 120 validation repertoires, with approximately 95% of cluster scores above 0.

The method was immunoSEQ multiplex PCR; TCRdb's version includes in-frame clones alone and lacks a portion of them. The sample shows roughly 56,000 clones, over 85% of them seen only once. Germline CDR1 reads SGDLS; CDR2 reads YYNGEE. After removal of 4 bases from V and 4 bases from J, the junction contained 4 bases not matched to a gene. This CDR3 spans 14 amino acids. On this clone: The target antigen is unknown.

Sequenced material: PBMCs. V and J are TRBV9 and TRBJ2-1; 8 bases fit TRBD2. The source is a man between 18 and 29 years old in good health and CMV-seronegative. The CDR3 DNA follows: TGTGCCAGCAGCACCCCGGGGGGGTACAATGAGCAGTTCTTC. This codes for CASSTPGGYNEQFF.